The clone carrying this T cell receptor (beta chain) was found many times. This specimen belongs to a study of blood T cell repertoires in COVID-19. Assay used: immunoSEQ multiplex PCR; TCRdb lists only in-frame clones, some missing. The top ten clones hold about 4.2% of a sample with about 110,000 clones, 84% of them seen once. Looked up from germline, CDR1 is GTSNPN and CDR2 is SVGIG (reference sequence). The CDR3 loop spans 14 amino acids. This chain uses TRBV30 with TRBJ1-1; tentatively, D is TRBD1 (6 bases). The sequenced sample was peripheral blood. The sequence came from a human donor in a cohort sampled during active COVID-19. CDR3 sequence reads: CVIRYAGVGTEAFF. As DNA, the CDR3 is TGTGTTATTCGGTACGCAGGGGTTGGGACTGAAGCTTTCTTT.